The 17 T cell receptor beta chains reported below all come from one sample, sequenced in a study of shared T cell receptors in the human thymus. The method was immunoSEQ multiplex PCR; TCRdb's version includes in-frame clones alone and lacks a portion of them. The data contain 500,000 to 850,000 clones, around 87% of them singletons. This sample was also put to use in a study of human thymus T cells.

What was sequenced was thymocytes. The origin of the receptors is a boy under two years old with a congenital heart defect.

The genes are TRBV11-3 and TRBJ2-7; TRBD1 matches 11 bases. The CDR3 is 15 amino acids. J gave up 4 bases and V 8 bases, and 10 bases lay outside the gene matches. The V gene's germline CDR1 is SGHNT and CDR2 YENEEA. The DNA for the CDR3 is TGTGCCAGCCTCAAGAGGACAGGGGGCTTTTACGAGCAGTACTTC. It is translated as CASLKRTGGFYEQYF.

The chain couples TRBV2 to TRBJ2-1; D uncertain. Germline CDR1 SNHLY, CDR2 FYNNEI. V lost 3 bases and J lost 2, with 11 bases in between. The CDR3 runs to 15 residues. CDR3 sequence reads: CASSESVVPYNEQFF. CDR3 coding DNA: TGTGCCAGCAGTGAGTCGGTAGTTCCCTACAATGAGCAGTTCTTC.

V and J are TRBV9 and TRBJ1-1; 7 nucleotides match TRBD1. V lost 3 bases to trimming and J lost 2 bases; unmatched junction nucleotides: 7. CDR1 is SGDLS, CDR2 YYNGEE, per germline. The CDR3 contains 15 residues. CDR3 in DNA: TGTGCCAGCAGCGAGCCGGGACAGAAAAACACTGAAGCTTTCTTT. This sequence encodes CASSEPGQKNTEAFF.

This chain connects TRBV27 to TRBJ1-5; 12 bases line up with TRBD1. CDR3 length: 15 amino acids. The ends lost 4 bases at V and 6 bases at J; junction bases unmatched: 4. Germline V gene sequence: CDR1 MNHEY, CDR2 SMNVEV (reference sequence). The DNA of the CDR3 is TGTGCCAGCAGTTCGGGACAGGGGGCGGGTCAGCCCCAGCATTTT. Translation: CASSSGQGAGQPQHF.

The V call is TRBV10-1, the J call TRBJ2-2, with TRBD2 as a possible D gene (6 bases). The CDR3 covers 18 residues. The V gene's germline CDR1 is WNHNN and CDR2 SYGVQD (reference sequence). Trimming removed 0 bases from V and 2 bases from J, with 16 bases in between. CDR3 in amino acids: CASSESRVVAGNTGELFF. The CDR3 nucleotides read TGCGCCAGCAGTGAGTCGAGGGTGGTGGCGGGAAACACCGGGGAGCTGTTTTTT.

This chain links TRBV27 with TRBJ2-5; D is perhaps TRBD1 (6 bases). This CDR3 comprises 19 residues. Trimming took 5 bases from V and 1 from J, leaving 26 bases between them. Germline CDR1 reads MNHEY; CDR2 reads SMNVEV (reference sequence). DNA of the CDR3: TGTGCCAGCAGTCCCCCCCAGGTCAAGAACAGGGATCCCCAAGAGACCCAGTACTTC. This gives the protein CASSPPQVKNRDPQETQYF.

The chain links TRBV6-4 to TRBJ2-2, with 8 bases matching TRBD1. The CDR3 has 14 amino acids. The trim removed 6 bases at V and 6 bases at J, leaving 6 bases unmatched. Germline values: CDR1 MRHNA, CDR2 SNTAGT. The CDR3: CASRRTGRSGELFF. CDR3 bases: TGTGCCAGCAGGAGGACAGGGAGGTCCGGGGAGCTGTTTTTT.

In this sample, this clone turned up once. The chain is built from TRBV4-3 and TRBJ2-2; TRBD2 matches at 9 bases. Per the germline V gene, CDR1 is LGHNA and CDR2 is YSLEER. The CDR3 is 16 amino acids. The ends lost 2 bases at V and 4 bases at J; junction bases unmatched: 5. The CDR3 is CASSQIAGAITGELFF. CDR3 coding DNA: TGCGCCAGCAGCCAAATAGCGGGGGCCATCACCGGGGAGCTGTTTTTT.

V is TRBV7-2 and J is TRBJ1-1, with 8 bases that match TRBD1. Trimming removed 4 bases from V and 6 bases from J; junction bases left unmatched: 13. Germline V lookup: CDR1 SGHTA, CDR2 FQGNSA. This CDR3 is 16 amino acids long. CDR3 in DNA: TGTGCCAGCAGCTCAGTCTACCGGGACAGGCGCCCTGAAGCTTTCTTT. Its translation is CASSSVYRDRRPEAFF.

This chain connects TRBV28 to TRBJ1-5; 7 nucleotides line up with TRBD1. Losses at the gene ends were 5 bases for V and 4 bases for J; bases not matched to a gene: 11. CDR1 and CDR2 from the germline V gene are MDHEN and SYDVKM. CDR3 length equals 16 residues. The CDR3 is CASSVKQGSTNQPQHF. The CDR3 DNA reads TGTGCCAGCAGTGTTAAACAGGGGTCTACAAATCAGCCCCAGCATTTT. Supplemented by reference TRBV28 and TRBJ1-5, the full variable domain reads DVKVTQSSRYLVKRTGEKVFLECVQDMDHENMFWYRQDPGLGLRLIYFSYDVKMKEKGDIPEGYSVSREKKERFSLILESASTNQTSMYLCASSVKQGSTNQPQHFGDGTRLSIL.

The chain couples TRBV12-5 to TRBJ2-2; the D gene is possibly TRBD2 (5 bases). V gave up 5 bases and J gave up 4 bases, with 11 bases separating them. Germline V lookup: CDR1 LGHNT, CDR2 FRNRAP. The CDR3 length is 14 residues. The CDR3 DNA follows: TGTGCTAGTGGTCCCTCCCGGGGCACCGGGGAGCTGTTTTTT. This translates into CASGPSRGTGELFF. The full variable domain, with the rest looked up from reference TRBV12-5 and TRBJ2-2, is DARVTQTPRHKVTEMGQEVTMRCQPILGHNTVFWYRQTMMQGLELLAYFRNRAPLDDSGMPKDRFSAEMPDATLATLKIQPSEPRDSAVYFCASGPSRGTGELFFGEGSRLTVL.

The chain links TRBV9 to TRBJ2-3; 13 bases align to TRBD2. This CDR3 is built from 19 residues. The germline CDR1 and CDR2 sequences are SGDLS and YYNGEE. The V segment lost 5 bases and the J segment 1 base; nucleotides outside the gene matches: 13. The CDR3 DNA is TGTGCCAGCAGTGCCGCCACTAGCGGGAGGGCCAACCGCACAGATACGCAGTATTTT. It codes for CASSAATSGRANRTDTQYF.

The V and J genes are TRBV4-1 and TRBJ1-5, with D perhaps matching TRBD1 (5 bases). This CDR3 is built from 15 residues. From germline, CDR1 is MGHRA and CDR2 YSYEKL. V was clipped by 0 bases and J by 1 base, with 7 bases between them. CDR3 region: CASSQEGRSNQPQHF. CDR3 in DNA: TGCGCCAGCAGCCAAGAGGGGCGAAGCAATCAGCCCCAGCATTTT.

This chain joins TRBV2 and TRBJ2-7; no clear D gene. CDR1 is SNHLY and CDR2 is FYNNEI in the germline V gene. This CDR3 region has 12 residues. The V end lost 6 bases, the J end lost 2 bases, and 8 bases lay between the germline ends. The CDR3 bases are TGTGCCAGCAGCGCAGGTCCCTACGAGCAGTACTTC. Translating it yields CASSAGPYEQYF.

V gene TRBV4-3 combines with J gene TRBJ2-7; 13 bases agree with TRBD2. The germline gives CDR1 LGHNA, CDR2 YSLEER. V trimming: 0 bases; J trimming: 3 bases; junction bases outside the gene matches: 8. The CDR3 covers 18 residues. CDR3 sequence (DNA): TGCGCCAGCAGCCAAGATCGGCAAAGGACTAGCGGGAGCTACGAGCAGTACTTC. This gives the protein CASSQDRQRTSGSYEQYF.

This clone has a handful of counts. This chain links TRBV25-1 with TRBJ1-2; D call uncertain. The germline V gene encodes CDR1 MGHDK and CDR2 SYGVNS. Between the trimmed V and J ends, which lost 1 base and 0 bases, there was a span of 9 bases. The CDR3 sequence is 15 residues long. The CDR3 reads CASSEFTAANYGYTF. The CDR3 nucleotides read TGTGCCAGCAGTGAATTCACAGCAGCTAACTATGGCTACACCTTC.

The V and J genes are TRBV25-1 and TRBJ2-1; the match to TRBD2 covers 9 bases. Trimming removed 7 bases from V and 7 bases from J; junction bases left unmatched: 11. The CDR3 spans 15 residues. Germline V lookup: CDR1 MGHDK, CDR2 SYGVNS. Here the CDR3 reads CASTSGGLRGNEQFF. The CDR3, as DNA: TGTGCCAGCACCAGCGGGGGGTTAAGGGGAAATGAGCAGTTCTTC.